This TCR beta chain was sequenced during a study of cytomegalovirus exposure and HLA in healthy donors. For the study at large: The roughly 100 million unique TCR beta sequences, from roughly 170 million T cells, were found by an earlier analysis.

Primers included in the PCR were 60 Vbeta and 13 Jbeta primers. Using immunoSEQ multiplex PCR, the repertoire was profiled, and TCRdb retains in-frame clones only, with some absent. Of some 150,000 clones in the sample, under 80% were seen once. Study-wide results and caveats: Researchers reported in a later analysis that a missense DCLRE1C variant was tied to TCR beta V- and J-gene trimming. Another analysis was done later, and it associated roughly 15,000 TCR beta sequences with HLA alleles at 0.05 false discovery rate.

Germline-derived CDR1 and CDR2 are SEHNR and FQNEAQ (reference sequence). The V and J ends lost 5 bases and 6 bases respectively, with 22 bases between them. The CDR3 spans 16 residues. Comment on this clone: Its target is unknown.

Sequenced input: PBMCs. The rearrangement links TRBV7-9 to TRBJ1-1; perhaps TRBD1 as D (5 bases). This TCR derives from a man aged 30 to 39 in good health and CMV-seronegative. In nucleotides, the CDR3 is TGTGCCAGCAGCCAATATGGGACCGGGAGCCGACCTGAAGCTTTCTTT. This translates into CASSQYGTGSRPEAFF.